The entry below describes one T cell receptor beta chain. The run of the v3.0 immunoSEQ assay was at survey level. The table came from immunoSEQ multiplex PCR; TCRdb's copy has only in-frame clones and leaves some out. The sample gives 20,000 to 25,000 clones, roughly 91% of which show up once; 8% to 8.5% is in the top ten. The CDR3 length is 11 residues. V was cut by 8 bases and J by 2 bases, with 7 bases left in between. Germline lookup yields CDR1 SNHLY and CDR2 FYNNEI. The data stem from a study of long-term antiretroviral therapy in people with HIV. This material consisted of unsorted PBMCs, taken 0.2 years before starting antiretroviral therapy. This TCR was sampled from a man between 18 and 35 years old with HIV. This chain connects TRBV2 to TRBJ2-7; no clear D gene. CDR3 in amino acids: CASGPTYEQYF. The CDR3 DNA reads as TGTGCCAGCGGGCCGACCTACGAGCAGTACTTC. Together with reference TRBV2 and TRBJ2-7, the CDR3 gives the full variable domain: EPEVTQTPSHQVTQMGQEVILRCVPISNHLYFYWYRQILGQKVEFLVSFYNNEISEKSEIFDDQFSVERPDGSNFTLKIRSTKLEDSAMYFCASGPTYEQYFGPGTRLTVT.